Listed below are T cell receptor beta chains from one sample, sequenced in a study of vaccination and CD4 T cells after COVID-19. TCRdb independently ran MiXCR on the PCR reads; one entry per CDR3 protein. Seen here are around 11,000 distinct CDR3 sequences, roughly 63% observed once, and the top ten hold more than 20%. These receptors' targets are unknown. Sequenced: CD4+ T cells from blood, cultured in vitro. The source of these receptors is a human donor who had recovered from COVID-19. Both conserved end residues are part of each CDR3. The D gene is left open where the match is weak. Where a row states a size, it is once, few, many or the class of an expanded clone; other rows omit it.

TRBV4-1	NA	NA	TRBJ1-4	CASSLRLGTDNEKLFF	TGCGCCAGCAGCCTACGACTCGGGACGGACAATGAAAAACTGTTTTTT
TRBV18	NA	TRBD1	TRBJ1-5	CASSPATGTNQPQHF	TGTGCCAGCTCACCAGCGACAGGGACCAATCAGCCCCAGCATTTT
TRBV10-3	NA	NA	TRBJ1-5	CAISRDRQALQPQHF	TGTGCCATCAGTAGAGACAGACAGGCTCTCCAGCCCCAGCATTTT
TRBV20-1	NA	NA	TRBJ1-2	CSARDPRQLLGYTF	TGCAGTGCTAGGGACCCAAGACAGCTACTTGGCTACACCTTC
TRBV21-1	NA	NA	TRBJ1-6	CASSNPGQGLSPLHF	TGTGCCAGCAGCAACCCGGGACAGGGGCTTTCACCCCTCCACTTT
TRBV2	NA	NA	TRBJ2-6	CASQWLGANVLTF	TGTGCCAGTCAGTGGCTTGGGGCCAACGTCCTGACTTTC
TRBV11-1	NA	NA	TRBJ2-1	CASSSLLTSSYNEQFF	TGTGCCAGCAGCTCCCTACTAACGAGCTCCTACAATGAGCAGTTCTTC
TRBV29-1	NA	NA	TRBJ1-1	CSAQNTEAFF	TGCAGCGCCCAAAACACTGAAGCTTTCTTT
TRBV5-1	NA	TRBD1	TRBJ1-2	CASSNGGQGAPYGYTF	TGCGCCAGCAGCAATGGGGGACAGGGGGCTCCCTATGGCTACACCTTC
TRBV7-3	NA	NA	TRBJ2-4	CASSLNPPGSAKNIQYF	TGTGCCAGCAGCTTAAACCCCCCGGGGAGCGCCAAAAACATTCAGTACTTC
TRBV5-4	NA	TRBD2	TRBJ2-5	CASSPSGSVKETQYF	TGTGCCAGCAGCCCTAGCGGGAGTGTTAAAGAGACCCAGTACTTC
TRBV7-9	once	TRBD1	TRBJ2-2	CASSPGQGDAGELFF	TGTGCCAGCAGCCCAGGACAGGGGGATGCCGGGGAGCTGTTTTTT
TRBV21-1	NA	NA	TRBJ2-1	CASSKRHNEQFF	TGTGCCAGCAGCAAACGACACAATGAGCAGTTCTTC
TRBV6-2/TRBV6-3	NA	TRBD2	TRBJ2-7	CASSYSMVAGNPYEQYF	TGTGCCAGCAGTTACTCGATGGTAGCGGGAAATCCCTACGAGCAGTACTTC
TRBV20-1	few	TRBD1	TRBJ2-1	CSAKRDRGIGNEQFF	TGCAGTGCTAAGCGGGACAGGGGAATAGGCAATGAGCAGTTCTTC
TRBV7-2	NA	NA	TRBJ2-7	CASSLRLGVEQYF	TGTGCCAGCAGCCTCCGTCTTGGGGTCGAGCAGTACTTC
TRBV30	NA	NA	TRBJ1-2	CAWSVFRLRYGYTF	TGTGCCTGGAGTGTATTCCGGTTGCGCTATGGCTACACCTTC
TRBV7-2	NA	NA	TRBJ2-5	CASSLVFGETQYF	TGTGCCAGCAGCTTAGTTTTTGGGGAGACCCAGTACTTC
TRBV7-2	NA	TRBD1	TRBJ1-1	CASSSGQGGANTEAFF	TGTGCCAGCAGCTCCGGACAGGGGGGGGCGAACACTGAAGCTTTCTTT
TRBV15	NA	NA	TRBJ1-2	CATSRAVGLSYYGYTF	TGTGCCACCAGCAGAGCGGTAGGGTTGAGTTACTATGGCTACACCTTC
TRBV10-3	few	NA	TRBJ2-1	CAIRDGERYNEQFF	TGTGCCATCAGGGACGGAGAAAGATACAATGAGCAGTTCTTC
TRBV6-1	NA	NA	TRBJ1-5	CASSGEWGINQPQHF	TGTGCCAGCAGTGGGGAGTGGGGCATTAATCAGCCCCAGCATTTT
TRBV15	few	TRBD1	TRBJ2-5	CATSRGDREETQYF	TGTGCCACCAGCAGGGGGGACAGGGAAGAGACCCAGTACTTC
TRBV6-2/TRBV6-3	NA	TRBD1	TRBJ2-7	CASSYTRTGVLNEQYF	TGTGCCAGCAGTTACACCAGAACAGGGGTTCTAAATGAGCAGTACTTC
TRBV27	NA	NA	TRBJ1-1	CASSPLTTGSTEAFF	TGTGCCAGCAGTCCGCTAACAACAGGGAGCACTGAAGCTTTCTTT
TRBV6-1	NA	NA	TRBJ2-7	CASSRLGSPVNF	TGTGCCAGCAGCCGCTTGGGTAGTCCAGTGAACTTC
TRBV10-3	NA	NA	TRBJ1-6	CATSAEGDSPLHF	TGTGCCACCAGCGCGGAGGGGGATTCACCCCTCCACTTT
TRBV20-1	few	NA	TRBJ1-3	CSARSPSGNTIYF	TGCAGTGCGCGGAGTCCCTCTGGAAACACCATATATTTT
TRBV10-3	few	NA	TRBJ2-2	CAISATGNTGELFF	TGTGCCATCAGTGCTACAGGGAACACCGGGGAGCTGTTTTTT
TRBV14	NA	NA	TRBJ2-3	CASSQSRSSAPKRNTQYF	TGTGCCAGCAGCCAGAGTAGGTCTAGCGCGCCGAAAAGGAATACGCAGTATTTT
TRBV12-3/TRBV12-4	medium-sized	NA	TRBJ1-5	CASSFLPQPQHF	TGTGCCAGCAGTTTCCTCCCTCAGCCCCAGCATTTT
TRBV15	few	NA	TRBJ2-3	CATSRDSRIRGADTQYF	TGTGCCACCAGCAGAGATTCGAGGATTCGTGGCGCAGATACGCAGTATTTT
TRBV24-1	NA	NA	TRBJ2-2	CATSAPNTGELFF	TGTGCCACCTCGGCGCCGAACACCGGGGAGCTGTTTTTT
TRBV10-3	NA	NA	TRBJ2-7	CAISESFRYEQYF	TGTGCCATCAGTGAGTCTTTTCGTTACGAGCAGTACTTC
TRBV27	once	NA	TRBJ1-2	CASSYRLNYGYTF	TGTGCCAGCAGTTATCGGCTTAACTATGGCTACACCTTC
TRBV6-1	NA	NA	TRBJ1-2	CASRRTSGIYGYTF	TGTGCCAGCAGGCGAACCTCAGGGATTTATGGCTACACCTTC
TRBV6-2/TRBV6-3	NA	NA	TRBJ2-3	CASSPDSYTQYF	TGTGCCAGCAGCCCCGACTCTTATACGCAGTATTTT
TRBV27	few	NA	TRBJ2-7	CASSQMVGFGEQYF	TGTGCCAGCAGCCAAATGGTCGGGTTCGGGGAGCAGTACTTC
TRBV11-2	NA	NA	TRBJ2-7	CASSLVLDNSYEQYF	TGTGCCAGCAGCTTAGTCCTGGACAACTCCTACGAGCAGTACTTC
TRBV6-1	NA	NA	TRBJ1-3	CASRPWGLRSGNTIYF	TGTGCCAGCAGACCTTGGGGACTGCGCTCTGGAAACACCATATATTTT
TRBV6-1	NA	TRBD2	TRBJ2-5	CASRLAGTETQYF	TGTGCCAGCCGTCTAGCGGGGACGGAGACCCAGTACTTC
TRBV6-1	NA	TRBD1	TRBJ2-7	CASSEWRQGLYEQYF	TGTGCCAGCAGTGAATGGAGACAGGGGCTCTACGAGCAGTACTTC
TRBV6-1	NA	TRBD2	TRBJ2-1	CASEGLAGGHNEQFF	TGTGCCAGCGAGGGACTAGCGGGAGGGCACAATGAGCAGTTCTTC
TRBV7-3	NA	NA	TRBJ2-3	CASSLTGRGDTQYF	TGTGCCAGCAGCTTAACGGGACGGGGCGATACGCAGTATTTT
TRBV20-1	NA	TRBD1	TRBJ2-3	CSARGTGATDTQYF	TGCAGTGCTAGAGGTACAGGGGCGACAGATACGCAGTATTTT
TRBV6-4	NA	NA	TRBJ2-5	CASIIQETQYF	TGTGCCAGCATCATCCAAGAGACCCAGTACTTC
TRBV7-2	NA	NA	TRBJ1-2	CASSLGLQFGGYTF	TGTGCCAGCAGCTTAGGTCTACAGTTCGGTGGCTACACCTTC
TRBV11-2	few	TRBD1	TRBJ1-2	CASSSDRVSYGYTF	TGTGCCAGCAGCTCAGACAGGGTGTCCTATGGCTACACCTTC
TRBV20-1	NA	TRBD2	TRBJ2-1	CSARAGTSRNEQFF	TGCAGTGCTAGAGCTGGGACTAGTCGCAATGAGCAGTTCTTC
TRBV20-1	few	NA	TRBJ1-6	CSARAGSMGYNSPLHF	TGCAGTGCTAGAGCAGGGAGTATGGGCTATAATTCACCCCTCCACTTT
TRBV6-1	NA	TRBD2	TRBJ2-3	CASSGGTSGSRADTQYF	TGTGCCAGCAGTGGCGGGACTAGCGGGAGCCGAGCAGATACGCAGTATTTT
TRBV6-1	NA	NA	TRBJ1-1	CASSEALGGEAFF	TGTGCCAGCAGTGAAGCGCTTGGGGGTGAAGCTTTCTTT
TRBV6-1	NA	TRBD1	TRBJ2-6	CASRPTGAGANVLTF	TGTGCCAGCAGACCAACAGGGGCTGGGGCCAACGTCCTGACTTTC
TRBV15	few	TRBD1	TRBJ1-5	CATSRQGGYSNQPQHF	TGTGCCACCAGCAGGCAGGGGGGGTATAGCAATCAGCCCCAGCATTTT
TRBV24-1	few	NA	TRBJ2-2	CATSDTGSGGELFF	TGTGCCACCAGTGATACCGGGTCTGGCGGGGAGCTGTTTTTT
TRBV11-3	few	NA	TRBJ2-7	CASSFSQLSEQYF	TGTGCCAGCAGCTTCAGCCAGTTGAGTGAGCAGTACTTC